A selection of T cell receptor beta chains follows, all from one sample in a study of shared clonotypes between healthy human individuals. Using immunoSEQ multiplex PCR, the repertoire was profiled, and TCRdb retains in-frame clones only, with some absent. The sample gives about 2.1 million clones, more than 85% of which show up once; more than 1.5% is in the top ten. The sequenced material came from naive CD8+ T cells from PBMCs. The receptors come from a man aged 18 to 29 in good health. Some clones in this sample may be carry-over from other donors' samples. Both conserved end residues are part of each CDR3. The D gene is left open where the match is weak.

v_call: TRBV10-3
d_call: -
cdr3_aa: CAIRDGYEQYF

v_call: TRBV27
d_call: TRBD2
cdr3_aa: CASSLFSGGLKKNEQFF

v_call: TRBV28
d_call: TRBD2
cdr3_aa: CASSLTGTSGYYNEQFF

v_call: TRBV7-9
d_call: -
cdr3_aa: CASSAFNEKLFF

v_call: TRBV9
d_call: -
cdr3_aa: CASSSPGGPNEQYF

v_call: TRBV7-9
d_call: -
cdr3_aa: CASSLASGGQSSYEQYF

v_call: TRBV7-9
d_call: -
cdr3_aa: CASSFGESYEQYF

v_call: TRBV2
d_call: -
cdr3_aa: CASSESWVAKNIQYF

v_call: TRBV30
d_call: -
cdr3_aa: CAWGVVHTDTQYF

v_call: TRBV9
d_call: -
cdr3_aa: CASSVERAPYNEQFF

v_call: TRBV27
d_call: -
cdr3_aa: CASSSGAPYGYTF

v_call: TRBV27
d_call: -
cdr3_aa: CASSPRTAGDYGYTF

v_call: TRBV4-3
d_call: -
cdr3_aa: CASNPGDTAAGELFF

v_call: TRBV4-3
d_call: -
cdr3_aa: CASSQDGTYNSYNEQFF

v_call: TRBV9
d_call: -
cdr3_aa: CASSVAGRAFVGTGELFF

v_call: TRBV28
d_call: TRBD2
cdr3_aa: CASSITSGGYNEQFF

v_call: TRBV27
d_call: TRBD2
cdr3_aa: CASSLLNSERETGGDTQYF

v_call: TRBV4-3
d_call: -
cdr3_aa: CASSQVLFAAGAGNTIYF

v_call: TRBV28
d_call: -
cdr3_aa: CASRPVRGITEAFF

v_call: TRBV27
d_call: -
cdr3_aa: CASSLGGGSPIQPQHF

v_call: TRBV7-9
d_call: -
cdr3_aa: CASSSVPDSHEKLFF

v_call: TRBV4-2
d_call: -
cdr3_aa: CASSQEKLAGKYEQYF

v_call: TRBV28
d_call: -
cdr3_aa: CASRDLYEQYF

v_call: TRBV5-1
d_call: TRBD2
cdr3_aa: CASSSPGGRGSYNEQFF

v_call: TRBV7-6
d_call: TRBD2
cdr3_aa: CASSLAGGTGYEQYF

v_call: TRBV27
d_call: -
cdr3_aa: CASGPHRDTSNYGYTF

v_call: TRBV4-1
d_call: TRBD2
cdr3_aa: CASSPGLAYNEQFF

v_call: TRBV27
d_call: -
cdr3_aa: CASSSGNIGEQYF

v_call: TRBV27
d_call: -
cdr3_aa: CASSLLRYF

v_call: TRBV10-3
d_call: -
cdr3_aa: CAISAGISPLHF

v_call: TRBV29-1
d_call: TRBD1
cdr3_aa: CSGRDRATDGYTF

v_call: TRBV7-3
d_call: -
cdr3_aa: CASGDFPNTEAFF

v_call: TRBV10-2
d_call: -
cdr3_aa: CASSDGSGELFF

v_call: TRBV29-1
d_call: -
cdr3_aa: CSARLVNTGELFF

v_call: TRBV7-9
d_call: -
cdr3_aa: CASSTFDEQYF

v_call: TRBV29-1
d_call: TRBD2
cdr3_aa: CSAQALAGGGYEQFF

v_call: TRBV9
d_call: -
cdr3_aa: CASSASGRDEQFF